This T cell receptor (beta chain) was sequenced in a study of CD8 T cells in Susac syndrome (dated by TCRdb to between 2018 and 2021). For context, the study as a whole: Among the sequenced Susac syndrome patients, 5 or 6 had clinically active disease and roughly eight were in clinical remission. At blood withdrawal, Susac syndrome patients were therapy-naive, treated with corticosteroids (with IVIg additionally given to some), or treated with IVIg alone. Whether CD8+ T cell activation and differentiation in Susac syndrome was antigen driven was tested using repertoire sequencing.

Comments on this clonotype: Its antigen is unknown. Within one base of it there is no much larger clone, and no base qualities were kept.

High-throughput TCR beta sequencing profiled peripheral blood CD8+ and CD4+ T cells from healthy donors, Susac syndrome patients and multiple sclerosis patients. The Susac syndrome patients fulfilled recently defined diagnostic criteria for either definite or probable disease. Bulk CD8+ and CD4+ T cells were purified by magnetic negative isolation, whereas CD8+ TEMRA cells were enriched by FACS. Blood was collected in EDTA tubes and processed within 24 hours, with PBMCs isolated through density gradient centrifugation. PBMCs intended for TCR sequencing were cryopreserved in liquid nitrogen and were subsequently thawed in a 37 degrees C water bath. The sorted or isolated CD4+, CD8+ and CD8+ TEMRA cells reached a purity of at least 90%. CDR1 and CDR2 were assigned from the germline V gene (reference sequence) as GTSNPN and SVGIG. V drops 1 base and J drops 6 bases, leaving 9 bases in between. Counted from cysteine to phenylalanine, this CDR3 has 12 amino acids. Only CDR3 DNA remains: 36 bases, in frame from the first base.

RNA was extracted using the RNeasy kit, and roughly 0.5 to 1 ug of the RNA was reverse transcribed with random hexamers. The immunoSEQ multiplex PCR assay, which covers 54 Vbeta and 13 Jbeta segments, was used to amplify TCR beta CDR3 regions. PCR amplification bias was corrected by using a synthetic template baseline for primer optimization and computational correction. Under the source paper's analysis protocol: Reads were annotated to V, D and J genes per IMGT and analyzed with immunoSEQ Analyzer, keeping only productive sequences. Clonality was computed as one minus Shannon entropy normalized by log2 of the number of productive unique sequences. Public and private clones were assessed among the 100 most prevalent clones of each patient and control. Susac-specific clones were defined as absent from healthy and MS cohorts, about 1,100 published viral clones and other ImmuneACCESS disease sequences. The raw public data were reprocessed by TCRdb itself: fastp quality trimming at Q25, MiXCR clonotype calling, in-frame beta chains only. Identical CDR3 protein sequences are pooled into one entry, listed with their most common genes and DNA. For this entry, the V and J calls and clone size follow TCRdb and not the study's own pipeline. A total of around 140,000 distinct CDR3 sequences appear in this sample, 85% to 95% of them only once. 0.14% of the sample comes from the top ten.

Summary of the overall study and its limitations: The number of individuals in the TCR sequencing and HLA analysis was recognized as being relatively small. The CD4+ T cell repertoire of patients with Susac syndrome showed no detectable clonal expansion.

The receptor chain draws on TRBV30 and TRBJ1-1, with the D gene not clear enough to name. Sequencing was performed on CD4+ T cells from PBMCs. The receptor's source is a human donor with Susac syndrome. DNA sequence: TGTGCCTGGAGTGAGACCGCATCTGAAGCTTTCTTT. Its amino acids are CAWSETASEAFF.